A single sample gave rise to the 22 T cell receptor beta chains below, sequenced in a study of OX40 agonist ivuxolimab in advanced cancers. TCRdb keeps only in-frame clones here, not all; method: immunoSEQ multiplex PCR. The data show around 100,000 clones, around 89% seen once. This specimen was CD4+ or CD8+ T cells sorted from blood, taken in a trial of the OX40 agonist ivuxolimab. Every receptor here comes from an adult with an advanced solid tumor such as melanoma, head and neck, liver or kidney cancer.

The V gene is TRBV28, the J gene TRBJ1-2; TRBD1 might be the D (6 bases). Trimming removed 3 bases from V and 8 bases from J, with 13 bases in between. From germline, CDR1 is MDHEN and CDR2 SYDVKM. The CDR3 covers 13 residues. The CDR3 loop is CASSFWGRVGYTF. The CDR3 bases are TGTGCCAGCAGTTTTTGGGGGCGCGTAGGCTACACCTTC.

This clone has a single count. The J gene is TRBJ1-3, the V gene TRBV2; D unresolved. Germline assignment: CDR1 SNHLY and CDR2 FYNNEI. V was cut by 4 bases and J by 4 bases, with 11 bases left in between. The CDR3 spans 14 residues. This chain's CDR3 is CASSADAGGNTIYF. CDR3 in DNA: TGTGCCAGCAGTGCTGACGCTGGGGGAAACACCATATATTTT. The full variable domain, its missing parts supplied by reference TRBV2 and TRBJ1-3, is EPEVTQTPSHQVTQMGQEVILRCVPISNHLYFYWYRQILGQKVEFLVSFYNNEISEKSEIFDDQFSVERPDGSNFTLKIRSTKLEDSAMYFCASSADAGGNTIYFGEGSWLTVV.

The chain uses TRBV5-6 and TRBJ2-3; D gene unclear. Per germline, CDR1 SGHDT and CDR2 YYEEEE. The CDR3 runs 14 residues. V was shortened by 4 bases and J by 0 bases, with 9 bases between the two germline ends. The CDR3, as DNA: TGTGCCAGCAGCGCAGGACCTAGCACAGATACGCAGTATTTT. Translation gives CASSAGPSTDTQYF.

V usage is TRBV19 and J usage is TRBJ2-5; 13 nucleotides line up with TRBD2. Germline CDR1 reads LNHDA; CDR2 reads SQIVND (reference sequence). CDR3 length: 17 amino acids. V was clipped by 3 bases and J by 4 bases; unmatched bases: 8. The CDR3, as DNA: TGTGCCAGTAGTATGGATACTAGCGGGGGGGCCGTAGAGACCCAGTACTTC. This gives the protein CASSMDTSGGAVETQYF.

The CDR3 region is CASRRTGTYEQYF. CDR3 nucleotide sequence: TGTGCCAGCAGGCGGACGGGGACCTACGAGCAGTACTTC. This rearrangement joins TRBV5-8 to TRBJ2-7; perhaps TRBD2 as D (5 bases). This CDR3 spans 13 amino acids. V was cut by 5 bases and J by 2 bases, with 11 bases left in between. The germline CDR1 and CDR2 sequences are SGHTS and YDEGEE.

The V gene is TRBV5-4, the J gene TRBJ2-7; TRBD1 matches at 8 bases. The CDR3 extends over 15 amino acids. The germline CDR1 and CDR2 sequences are SGHNT and YYREEE (reference sequence). V lost 4 bases and J lost 0; bases outside the gene matches: 6. CDR3 coding DNA: TGTGCCAGCAGCGGGCAGGGGGCCTTCTCCTACGAGCAGTACTTC. Encoded protein: CASSGQGAFSYEQYF. The variable domain in full, with the rest retrieved from reference TRBV5-4 and TRBJ2-7, is ETGVTQSPTHLIKTRGQQVTLRCSSQSGHNTVSWYQQALGQGPQFIFQYYREEENGRGNFPPRFSGLQFPNYSSELNVNALELDDSALYLCASSGQGAFSYEQYFGPGTRLTVT.

This chain connects TRBV5-1 to TRBJ2-2; TRBD2 agrees at 13 bases. Trimming took 4 bases from V and 6 from J; bases not matched to a gene: 6. Germline lookup yields CDR1 SGHRS and CDR2 YFSETQ. CDR3 length: 16 residues. This CDR3 is CASSERTSGGSGELFF. The CDR3 DNA reads as TGCGCCAGCAGCGAACGGACTAGCGGGGGATCCGGGGAGCTGTTTTTT.

The chain is built from TRBV7-3 and TRBJ1-1, with no clear D. Germline CDR1 reads SGHTA; CDR2 reads FQGTGA. This CDR3 comprises 14 residues. The V end was cut by 3 bases, the J end by 0 bases, with 8 bases between. The DNA of the CDR3 is TGTGCCAGCAGCTTTGGACCTATGAACACTGAAGCTTTCTTT. It is translated as CASSFGPMNTEAFF.

The chain uses TRBV14 and TRBJ1-2; possible D gene TRBD1, 6 bases. V was pared by 2 bases and J by 5 bases, with 15 bases between. The CDR3 is made up of 15 amino acids. The germline V gene encodes CDR1 SGHDN and CDR2 FVKESK. In nucleotides, the CDR3 is TGTGCCAGCAGCCAAATTGGTGGCAGGGGTTATGGCTACACCTTC. Amino acids: CASSQIGGRGYGYTF.

V gene TRBV7-8 combines with J gene TRBJ1-1; 7 bases line up with TRBD1. V gave up 5 bases and J gave up 1 base; unmatched junction bases: 4. There are 14 residues in the CDR3. Germline V CDR1 and CDR2: SGHVS, FQNEAQ. The CDR3: CASSPRDRNTEAFF. The CDR3 DNA reads TGTGCCAGCAGCCCCCGGGACAGGAACACTGAAGCTTTCTTT.

The sample holds one count of this clone. The chain uses TRBV6-5 and TRBJ2-7; no reliable D call. Trimming shortened V by 6 bases and J by 3 bases, and 9 bases separated the two germline ends. This CDR3 spans 12 amino acids. Germline V CDR1 and CDR2: MNHEY, SVGAGI. The chain's CDR3 is CASSNYRYEQYF. CDR3 bases: TGTGCCAGCAGCAACTATCGCTACGAGCAGTACTTC.

This clone appeared once. The chain employs TRBV30 and TRBJ2-2, with D perhaps TRBD1 (5 bases). Between the trimmed V and J ends, which lost 2 bases and 6 bases, there was a span of 13 bases. Per the germline V gene, CDR1 is GTSNPN and CDR2 is SVGIG (reference sequence). This CDR3 is built from 14 residues. CDR3 sequence (DNA): TGTGCCTGGAGTCGCGACAGACTGTCCGGGGAGCTGTTTTTT. It is translated as CAWSRDRLSGELFF.

This clone was detected only once. The chain combines TRBV5-1 with TRBJ2-5; TRBD2 matches 14 bases. Trimming cost V 1 base and J 2 bases; bases outside gene matches: 13. CDR1 and CDR2 from the germline V gene are SGHRS and YFSETQ. The CDR3 totals 20 residues. The CDR3 sequence: CASSLPFGTSGGGRQETQYF. The CDR3 DNA reads as TGCGCCAGCAGCTTGCCGTTCGGGACTAGCGGGGGAGGCCGTCAAGAGACCCAGTACTTC.

The chain joins TRBV19 to TRBJ1-1; 10 positions match TRBD1. Losses at the gene ends were 4 bases for V and 4 bases for J; bases not matched to a gene: 0. Germline V lookup: CDR1 LNHDA, CDR2 SQIVND (reference sequence). This CDR3 is 13 amino acids long. In DNA form, the CDR3 reads TGTGCCAGTAGTAGGGACAGGGGCACTGAAGCTTTCTTT. Its protein product is CASSRDRGTEAFF.

The chain uses TRBV29-1 and TRBJ2-7; TRBD2 is a possible D gene (5 bases). Trimming stripped 7 bases from V and 3 bases from J, with 10 bases between. This CDR3 comprises 11 residues. The germline V gene encodes CDR1 SQVTM and CDR2 ANQGSEA. The DNA of the CDR3 is TGCAGCGCCACCGGGGTCTACGAGCAGTACTTC. Its protein is CSATGVYEQYF.

The chain has TRBV6-1 and TRBJ2-7; 7 bases agree with TRBD2. V lost 8 bases, J lost 4 bases, and 14 bases stayed unmatched. The CDR3 consists of 15 residues. Germline values: CDR1 MNHNS, CDR2 SASEGT. The CDR3 region has the DNA TGTGCCAGCGATCTTCCCAAGAGCGGGGTGTACGAGCAGTACTTC. Its protein product is CASDLPKSGVYEQYF.

This chain connects TRBV5-6 to TRBJ2-5, with 8 bases aligning to TRBD2. The J call is in doubt because the DNA end fits TRBJ2-7 better. Germline V lookup: CDR1 SGHDT, CDR2 YYEEEE. The CDR3 has 14 residues. The CDR3 loop is CASRDGGAAYEQYF. The CDR3 nucleotides are TGTGCCAGCAGAGACGGGGGGGCCGCCTACGAGCAGTACTTC.

The gene calls are TRBV5-6 and TRBJ2-2, with TRBD2 matching over 14 bases. The CDR3 has 17 residues. Per germline, CDR1 SGHDT and CDR2 YYEEEE. Trimming removed 5 bases from V and 3 bases from J; junction bases left unmatched: 6. CDR3 amino acids: CASRSGTSGSHTGELFF. The CDR3 DNA sequence: TGTGCCAGCAGGTCCGGGACTAGCGGGAGTCACACCGGGGAGCTGTTTTTT.

The CDR3 spells CASSVLETQYF. The CDR3 coding sequence is TGTGCCAGCAGTGTGTTAGAGACCCAGTACTTC. The chain uses TRBV25-1 and TRBJ2-5; no clear D. In germline, CDR1 is MGHDK, CDR2 SYGVNS. V was pared by 4 bases and J by 4 bases, with 4 bases between. This CDR3 comprises 11 residues. Full variable domain (missing parts from reference TRBV25-1 and TRBJ2-5): EADIYQTPRYLVIGTGKKITLECSQTMGHDKMYWYQQDPGMELHLIHYSYGVNSTEKGDLSSESTVSRIRTEHFPLTLESARPSHTSQYLCASSVLETQYFGPGTRLLVL.

V and J are TRBV5-1 and TRBJ2-7; 8 bases agree with TRBD1. J lost 0 bases, V lost 4 bases, and 9 bases had no gene match. Germline CDR1 and CDR2: SGHRS and YFSETQ. CDR3 size: 16 residues. The CDR3 region has the DNA TGCGCCAGCAGCATAAGCCCGGGACAGGCCTCCTACGAGCAGTACTTC. Its translation: CASSISPGQASYEQYF.

The chain combines TRBV30 with TRBJ2-1; TRBD2 agrees at 10 bases. Germline lookup yields CDR1 GTSNPN and CDR2 SVGIG (reference sequence). The CDR3 covers 16 residues. The ends lost 4 bases at V and 7 bases at J; junction bases unmatched: 13. The CDR3 loop is CAWTRDLLAGANEQFF. As DNA, the CDR3 is TGTGCCTGGACCAGGGATCTTCTAGCGGGAGCTAATGAGCAGTTCTTC.

The rearrangement joins TRBV19 to TRBJ1-6, with 7 bases identical to TRBD1. The CDR3 consists of 15 residues. Germline CDR1 and CDR2: LNHDA and SQIVND (reference sequence). The V and J ends lost 6 bases and 9 bases, in that order; junction bases with no gene match: 11. The chain's CDR3 is CASREVLQGSSPLHF. The CDR3 DNA follows: TGTGCCAGTAGAGAGGTATTACAGGGGAGTTCACCCCTCCACTTT.